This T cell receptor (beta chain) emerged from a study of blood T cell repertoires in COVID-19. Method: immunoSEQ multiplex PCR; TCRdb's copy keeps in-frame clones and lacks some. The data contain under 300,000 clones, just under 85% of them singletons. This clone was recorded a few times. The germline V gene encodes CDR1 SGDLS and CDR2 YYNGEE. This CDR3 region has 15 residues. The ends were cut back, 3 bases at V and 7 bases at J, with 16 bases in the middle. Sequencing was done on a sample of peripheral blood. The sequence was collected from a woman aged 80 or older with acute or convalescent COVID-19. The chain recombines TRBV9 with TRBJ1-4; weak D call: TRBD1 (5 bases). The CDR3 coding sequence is TGTGCCAGCAGCGCCCAGGGTAGCGGGGGTGAAAAACTGTTTTTT. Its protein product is CASSAQGSGGEKLFF.